The present T cell receptor beta chain was sequenced within a study of blood T cell repertoires in COVID-19. Study context: Both acute and convalescent COVID-19 samples were obtained from the United States, Italy and Spain.

This CDR3 has 17 amino acids. The protocol was immunoSEQ multiplex PCR, while the TCRdb copy is restricted to in-frame clones and leaves out a portion. The sample lists 65,000 to 80,000 clones, approximately 90% occurring once. V is TRBV21-1 and J is TRBJ2-7; the table calls TRBD1, which could not be checked here. TRBV21-1 is recorded as a pseudogene. This receptor was taken from a human donor in a cohort sampled during active COVID-19. Sequencing used peripheral blood. CDR3 protein: CASSPKKGTGYSYEQYF. CDR3 coding DNA: TGTGCCAGCAGCCCAAAGAAAGGGACAGGGTACTCCTACGAGCAGTACTTC.